Listed here are 31 T cell receptor beta chains from one sample, sequenced in a study of T cells in Graves' hyperthyroidism and ophthalmopathy (dated by TCRdb to between 2017 and 2020). The library was obtained by multiplex PCR. Sequencing was performed on an Illumina HiSeq 2000. Amplification of TCR beta CDR3 regions was carried out from RNA transcripts. For the first round of RT-PCR on the TCR CDR3, the HTBI primer set was used together with the Qiagen OneStep RT-PCR kit. The public sequencing data were trimmed at Q25 with fastp and processed into clonotypes with MiXCR by TCRdb, which kept only in-frame beta chains. Every entry covers one CDR3 protein and lists the most common genes and DNA from its rows. The sample profile shows fewer than 650,000 distinct CDR3 sequences; around 43% of them were found once. The top ten clonotypes cover 44% of the sample. Sequencing input: peripheral blood or thyroid tissue (not recorded which). The source of these receptors is an adult woman with Graves' disease, either hyperthyroidism or ophthalmopathy (not recorded which).

This clonotype has just a few counts. The chain employs TRBV29-1 and TRBJ1-1; 8 nucleotides match TRBD1. Germline CDR1 and CDR2: SQVTM and ANQGSEA. The CDR3 has 12 amino acids. Trimming removed 5 bases from V and 9 bases from J; junction bases left unmatched: 8. CDR3 bases: TGCAGCGTTAACGTTCAGGGGGCTAAAGCTTTCTTT. It encodes CSVNVQGAKAFF.

The rearrangement links TRBV5-1 to TRBJ1-2, with 7 nucleotides matching TRBD1. The CDR3 loop spans 14 amino acids. V lost 3 bases and J lost 4; bases outside the gene matches: 6. Germline CDR1 is SGHRS and CDR2 is YFSETQ. CDR3 bases: TGCGCCAGCAGCTCGGACAGGACGCTCTATGGCTACACCTTC. Amino acids: CASSSDRTLYGYTF.

The chain has TRBV5-4 and TRBJ2-7; 9 positions agree with TRBD1. The CDR3 is made up of 15 amino acids. From germline, CDR1 is SGHNT and CDR2 YYREEE (reference sequence). With 4 bases clipped from V and 6 bases from J, the junction kept 11 bases outside the gene matches. In DNA, the CDR3 is TGTGCCAGCAGCGTACAGGGGGCCGATGATAGCGAGCAGTACTTC. Protein sequence: CASSVQGADDSEQYF.

This clonotype appeared a few times. The V and J genes are TRBV20-1 and TRBJ2-7; no clear D gene. This CDR3 region has 15 residues. V lost 0 bases to trimming and J lost 0 bases, with 12 bases between them. The germline gives CDR1 DFQATT, CDR2 SNEGSKA (reference sequence). CDR3: CSARERFTGSYEQYF. CDR3 DNA sequence: TGCAGTGCTAGAGAAAGATTCACGGGCTCCTACGAGCAGTACTTC.

Details on this clonotype: A single base separates this from a much larger clone, so it may be a read error. The CDR3 does not close with the conserved phenylalanine or tryptophan, likely indicating a read error. The chain links TRBV20-1 to TRBJ2-7; D remains unclear. From germline, CDR1 is DFQATT and CDR2 SNEGSKA (reference sequence). Trimming removed 0 bases from V and 3 bases from J, with 12 bases in between. The length of the CDR3 is 14 residues. CDR3 region: CSARDAPRVYEQYL. CDR3 sequence (DNA): TGCAGTGCTAGAGATGCGCCCCGGGTCTACGAGCAGTACCTC.

V and J are TRBV2 and TRBJ1-4; possible D gene TRBD1, 5 bases. Germline V gene data show CDR1 as SNHLY and CDR2 as FYNNEI. V lost 6 bases to trimming and J lost 6 bases, with 14 bases between them. This CDR3 contains 14 residues. The CDR3 nucleotides read TGTGCCAGCAGGGGGACCTGGATGGATGAAAAACTGTTTTTT. Its translation is CASRGTWMDEKLFF.

The rearrangement uses TRBV6-7 and TRBJ2-7; D ambiguous. TRBV6-7 is filed as an ORF, its function uncertain. The CDR3 has 13 amino acids. The ends were cut back, 6 bases at V and 2 bases at J, with 11 bases in the middle. The CDR3, as DNA: TGTGCCAGCAGCTGCTTAACCACCTACGAGCAGTACTTC. Translation: CASSCLTTYEQYF.

The chain uses TRBV20-1 and TRBJ2-7; TRBD1 matches at 9 bases. In germline, CDR1 is DFQATT, CDR2 SNEGSKA (reference sequence). J lost 3 bases, V lost 3 bases, and 6 bases had no gene match. This CDR3 region has 14 residues. CDR3 amino acids: CSARGTGTLYEQYF. CDR3 DNA: TGCAGTGCTAGGGGGACAGGGACCCTCTACGAGCAGTACTTC.

The CDR3 spells CATRGWGGSNTGELFF. The CDR3 coding sequence is TGTGCCACCAGAGGGTGGGGGGGCTCGAACACCGGGGAGCTGTTTTTT. The chain employs TRBV24-1 and TRBJ2-2; tentatively, D is TRBD2 (7 bases). The CDR3 totals 16 residues. V lost 7 bases to trimming and J lost 0 bases, with 14 bases between them. CDR1 is KGHDR and CDR2 is SFDVKD in the germline V gene.

The gene calls are TRBV19 and TRBJ2-2, with D perhaps TRBD2 (6 bases). Germline V CDR1 and CDR2: LNHDA, SQIVND (reference sequence). V was trimmed by 10 bases and J by 1 base, leaving 16 bases between them. The CDR3 is 15 residues long. CDR3 sequence (DNA): TGTGCCACTTCGGGGGTCAACGAGAACACCGGGGAGCTGTTTTTT. It translates to CATSGVNENTGELFF.

In this sample, this clonotype turned up a few times. This chain links TRBV19 with TRBJ1-5; no clear D gene. Germline V CDR1 and CDR2: LNHDA, SQIVND (reference sequence). This CDR3 is built from 15 residues. Trimming left V 5 bases short and J 6 bases short, with 17 bases between. Here the CDR3 reads CASSFTAQRRQPQHF. CDR3 nucleotides: TGTGCCAGTAGTTTTACAGCTCAAAGACGTCAGCCCCAGCATTTT.

The chain joins TRBV9 to TRBJ1-1; 8 bases align to TRBD1. V dropped 3 bases and J dropped 4; count of bases not matched to a gene: 11. The CDR3 totals 16 residues. Germline V gives CDR1 SGDLS, CDR2 YYNGEE. The CDR3: CASSAGPGGYVTEAFF. As DNA, the CDR3 is TGTGCCAGCAGCGCGGGACCAGGGGGCTACGTCACTGAAGCTTTCTTT.

With regard to this clonotype: One end of the junction is discordant with germline, which a read error may explain. This chain links TRBV7-8 with TRBJ2-7; a weak D match, TRBD2 (6 bases). The CDR3 loop spans 15 amino acids. The germline V gene encodes CDR1 SGHVS and CDR2 FQNEAQ. CDR3 DNA sequence: TGTGCCAGCAGCTTAGGACTAGGGCTCACGGACGAGCGGTACTTC. It specifies CASSLGLGLTDERYF.

This clonotype showed up just once. The chain recombines TRBV7-9 with TRBJ2-1, with D maybe TRBD2 (5 bases). Trimming shortened V by 4 bases and J by 10 bases, and 14 bases separated the two germline ends. CDR1 and CDR2 (germline): SEHNR, FQNEAQ (reference sequence). This CDR3 region has 13 residues. In nucleotides, the CDR3 is TGTGCCAGCAGCTCTATTGGACTCCTAGAGCAGTTCTTC. Translated, it gives CASSSIGLLEQFF.

This chain joins TRBV20-1 and TRBJ2-7; 11 nucleotides match TRBD2. J lost 7 bases, V lost 3 bases, and 8 bases had no gene match. CDR1 and CDR2 (germline): DFQATT, SNEGSKA (reference sequence). This CDR3 is built from 14 residues. CDR3 residues: CSARWTSGPGEQYF. In DNA form, the CDR3 reads TGCAGTGCTAGGTGGACTAGCGGGCCTGGGGAGCAGTACTTC.

J is TRBJ1-2 and V is TRBV12-3 or TRBV12-4, with D unclear. The V and J ends lost 7 bases and 4 bases respectively, with 16 bases between them. This CDR3 is 14 amino acids long. CDR3 region: CASTLGAGIYGYTF. The CDR3 DNA follows: TGTGCCAGCACCTTAGGAGCGGGTATCTATGGCTACACCTTC.

The J gene is TRBJ1-5, the V gene TRBV20-1; a possible D gene is TRBD1 (5 bases). Germline CDR1 reads DFQATT; CDR2 reads SNEGSKA (reference sequence). Trimming pared 0 bases from V and 3 bases from J, leaving 9 bases between. This CDR3 has 14 residues. CDR3 residues: CSARDGGNNQPQHF. CDR3 DNA: TGCAGTGCTAGAGATGGGGGAAACAATCAGCCCCAGCATTTT.

V and J are TRBV2 and TRBJ2-2; a weak D match, TRBD1 (6 bases). The germline V gene has CDR1 SNHLY and CDR2 FYNNEI. The ends were cut back, 6 bases at V and 0 bases at J, with 14 bases in the middle. CDR3 size: 16 residues. CDR3 sequence (DNA): TGTGCCAGCAGGCTCGCACAGGGCTCGAACACCGGGGAGCTGTTTTTT. It translates to CASRLAQGSNTGELFF.

Only a few counts were recorded for this clonotype. The V gene is TRBV20-1, the J gene TRBJ2-7; the D gene is possibly TRBD1 (6 bases). Trimming took off 3 bases at V and 2 bases at J, with 14 bases between the two ends. The germline gives CDR1 DFQATT, CDR2 SNEGSKA (reference sequence). The CDR3 totals 14 residues. CDR3 residues: CSASLGTPPYEQYF. The CDR3 region has the DNA TGCAGTGCTAGTTTGGGGACACCTCCCTACGAGCAGTACTTC.

This clonotype came up a few times. The chain has TRBV7-6 and TRBJ1-1; D might be TRBD1 (5 bases). The V gene lost 5 bases and the J gene lost 2 bases, with 15 bases spanning the gap. The CDR3 loop spans 15 amino acids. The germline gives CDR1 SGHVS, CDR2 FNYEAQ. The CDR3 protein is CASSHWTKPNTEAFF. The CDR3 DNA sequence: TGTGCCAGCAGCCACTGGACAAAGCCTAACACTGAAGCTTTCTTT.

The rearrangement uses TRBV3-1 and TRBJ1-2; D unclear. Trimming took 1 base from V and 5 from J, leaving 11 bases between them. This CDR3 spans 14 amino acids. In germline, CDR1 is LGHDT, CDR2 YNNKEL (reference sequence). Written as DNA, the CDR3 is TGTGCCAGCAGCCAAGGAGCGGGTAGATATGGCTACACCTTC. Its translation is CASSQGAGRYGYTF.

This clonotype was recorded many times. This chain links TRBV5-5 with TRBJ2-2; D uncertain. Germline CDR1 and CDR2: SGHKS and YYEKEE (reference sequence). This CDR3 has 13 amino acids. Trimming left V 2 bases short and J 3 bases short, with 5 bases between. CDR3 DNA: TGTGCCAGCAGCTTTAGGTACACCGGGGAGCTGTTTTTT. Its translation: CASSFRYTGELFF.

The table lists this clonotype with many counts. The rearrangement joins TRBV7-9 to TRBJ2-1; tentative D call: TRBD1 (6 bases). From germline, CDR1 is SEHNR and CDR2 FQNEAQ (reference sequence). With 5 bases removed from V and 4 bases from J, the gap between germline ends came to 15 bases. The CDR3 spans 15 residues. The CDR3 reads CASSLRTETYNEQFF. Here the CDR3 DNA reads TGTGCCAGCAGCCTCCGGACAGAAACATACAATGAGCAGTTCTTC.

The rearrangement links TRBV20-1 to TRBJ1-5, with D possibly being TRBD1 (6 bases). The CDR3 covers 14 residues. With 1 base removed from V and 6 bases from J, the gap between germline ends came to 13 bases. Germline lookup yields CDR1 DFQATT and CDR2 SNEGSKA (reference sequence). The CDR3 DNA reads TGCAGTGCTAGAGCCCCCGGGACATTTCAGCCCCAGCATTTT. Encoded protein: CSARAPGTFQPQHF.

This clonotype was detected ten times or more. The genes are TRBV7-2 and TRBJ1-2; tentative D call: TRBD1 (5 bases). CDR1 and CDR2 from the germline V gene are SGHTA and FQGNSA. This CDR3 spans 17 amino acids. Trimming took off 1 base at V and 4 bases at J, with 19 bases between the two ends. The CDR3 DNA reads as TGTGCCAGCAGCTTAGTACCCCGGGGGAGAGGGGCCTATGGCTACACCTTC. Translation gives CASSLVPRGRGAYGYTF.

J is TRBJ2-6 and V is TRBV5-8; tentatively, D is TRBD1 (5 bases). Between the trimmed V and J ends, which lost 2 bases and 2 bases, there was a span of 17 bases. Germline-derived CDR1 and CDR2 are SGHTS and YDEGEE. CDR3 length: 18 amino acids. This chain's CDR3 is CASSFSTVPGTGANVLTF. The CDR3 DNA reads TGTGCCAGCAGCTTCTCGACAGTACCAGGCACTGGGGCCAACGTCCTGACTTTC.

This clonotype was picked up many times. The chain employs TRBV12-3 or TRBV12-4 and TRBJ1-6; TRBD1 is a possible D gene (5 bases). V was clipped by 6 bases and J by 2 bases, with 14 bases between them. This CDR3 is 16 amino acids long. In DNA, the CDR3 is TGTGCCAGCAGCACGGGAGCAGGGACCTATAATTCACCCCTCCACTTT. Translated: CASSTGAGTYNSPLHF.

This clonotype has a handful of counts. The CDR3 loop reads CASKDTKGRLMNTEAFF. The DNA for the CDR3 is TGTGCCAGCAAGGACACCAAAGGAAGACTTATGAACACTGAAGCTTTCTTT. The chain combines TRBV25-1 with TRBJ1-1, with a tentative D call TRBD1 (5 bases). The germline V gene encodes CDR1 MGHDK and CDR2 SYGVNS. Trimming took 7 bases from V and 0 from J, leaving 21 bases between them. CDR3 length: 17 amino acids.

The V gene is TRBV29-1, the J gene TRBJ2-1; 9 bases map to TRBD1. The CDR3 runs to 14 residues. CDR1 and CDR2 (germline): SQVTM, ANQGSEA. The V gene end was trimmed by 6 bases and the J gene end by 3 bases; junction bases not matched to a gene: 6. The CDR3 DNA sequence: TGCAGCGTGACAGGGACAGGGAACTACAATGAGCAGTTCTTC. Residues: CSVTGTGNYNEQFF.

This clonotype is a singleton in its sample. Lacking the conserved final phenylalanine or tryptophan, this CDR3 likely reflects a read error. CDR3 DNA: TGTGCCAGCAGTGTGAGACAGGGGGCGCAAGAGACCCAGTACCTC. Protein sequence: CASSVRQGAQETQYL. The V gene is TRBV6-1, the J gene TRBJ2-5; 10 bases agree with TRBD1. CDR1 is MNHNS, CDR2 SASEGT, per germline. V lost 4 bases and J lost 2; bases outside the gene matches: 4. This CDR3 has 15 residues.

This clonotype was seen ten or more times. V usage is TRBV6-5 and J usage is TRBJ1-1; D gene unclear. With 2 bases removed from V and 3 bases from J, the gap between germline ends came to 10 bases. CDR1 is MNHEY and CDR2 is SVGAGI in the germline V gene. This CDR3 has 14 residues. The CDR3 loop is CASSYERADTEAFF. CDR3 sequence (DNA): TGTGCCAGCAGTTACGAGAGGGCGGACACTGAAGCTTTCTTT.